This T cell receptor beta chain is from a study of shared clonotypes between healthy human individuals (dated by TCRdb to the early 2020s). About the study as a whole: A couple of women and three men aged 18 to 49 years were included in the cohort. Leukapheresis yielded between about 0.85 and 10 billion PBMCs per donor. To estimate repertoire size and how much clonotype sharing occurs between individuals, the study deeply sequenced the blood TCR repertoires of several healthy adults. For each donor, CD4 naive and CD4 memory were each run on three plates, CD8 naive on two plates, and CD8 memory on one plate. Libraries were prepared and TCR repertoires were sequenced by different laboratories using diverse techniques, in order to increase sequencing depth and limit assay-specific biases.

The donors were healthy, HIV-negative adults with no recently reported acute infections or vaccinations. Only Caucasian adults living in Nashville, Tennessee, USA were represented among the donors. CD4+ T cells were enriched through magnetic negative selection, after which naive cells were positively selected on CD45RA and the remaining negative fraction served as the memory subset. After blood collection by leukapheresis, PBMCs were isolated using Ficoll-Histopaque density gradient centrifugation and then cryopreserved in the vapor phase of liquid nitrogen. Analytical flow cytometry was used to check the purity and quantity of each magnetically sorted T cell population. Genomic DNA was isolated from every sorted fraction and measured by UV absorbance on a Nanodrop 2000c. Note on this clone: What this receptor recognizes is not known. Base quality data are lacking; no much larger clone is found one base away.

Summary of the overall study and its limitations: Based on pairwise subsampling, the degree of clonotype sharing among donors was expected to be affected by sequencing depth. Sharing across several donors was observed for 4.5% to 6.5% of naive CD4, about 3.2% of naive CD8, over 2% of memory CD4, and less than 0.45% of memory CD8 clonotypes. Because the study included only a small number of donors, the genetic and exposure-history diversity represented was limited. Sampling was limited to blood, and TCR repertoires in tissue likely differ from TCR repertoires in blood. Naive subsets generally had larger estimated clonotype richness than memory subsets did. Incomplete sequencing was indicated by rarefaction of sorted-subset datasets, despite the large sequencing depth. Compared with non-shared clonotypes, the clonotypes found in all four sorted-subset donors had higher generation probabilities.

Using the deep immunoSEQ assay, TCR CDR3 regions were amplified from genomic DNA by multiplex PCR. Extracted genomic DNA from each cell subset was spread evenly across all wells of several immunoSEQ 96-well plates, with each plate serving as a replicate. For sorted subsets, each replicate PCR was loaded with 200 to 250 ng genomic DNA, equivalent to about 30,000 T cell genomes. The purified libraries were quantified using a Qubit 3.0 fluorometer, sized with a Bioanalyzer 2100, and then quantified again using the KAPA Library Quantification kit. Every immunoSEQ 96-well plate was sequenced on a dedicated single-read 150-cycle Illumina NextSeq 550 flow cell. On the authors' methods: Because only junctional sequences without quality scores were contained in the immunoSEQ output, filtering matching that applied to full-length reads could not be performed. To assign V/J genes and CDR3, sequences were annotated against IMGT germline references using PyIR, a Python wrapper for IgBLAST v1.9. Reads were filtered out if the reads had weak V/J assignments (E-value above 1e-6), no CDR3, stop codons, out-of-frame junctions, or ambiguous translated residues. A V3J clonotype was defined by an identical inferred V gene, J gene, and CDR3 amino acid sequence. Percentage overlap between repertoires was computed as shared unique clonotypes divided by the size of the smaller repertoire. Repertoire richness was assessed with RTK rarefaction, the Chao1 estimator, and Recon v2.1 estimates of unobserved clonotypes. OLGA was used to compute generation probabilities for all TCRbeta clonotypes that the gDNA method yielded from a handful of donors. TCRdb re-hosts the immuneACCESS table, in-frame sequences only. Its copies lack some clones; in the studies checked, an unresolved V gene accounts for under half of them, and the cause for the rest is not known. V and J calls and clone size are as listed in that table; D and trimming were resolved from the DNA. This sample lists under 200,000 clones; about 93% were detected once. 0.065% to 0.07% of the sample rests with the top ten.

Trimming leaves V shorter by 2 bases and J shorter by 2 bases, with the junction holding 8 bases beyond the gene matches. CDR1 MNHNY and CDR2 SVGAGI are derived from the germline V gene (reference sequence). The CDR3 has 16 amino acids, counting the end cysteine and phenylalanine. CDR3 DNA only is kept here, 48 bases in frame from base 1. Sequenced input: naive CD4+ T cells sorted from blood. The sample's cell subset or site label, in plain terms: CD45RA+ positively selected. This sequence was found in a woman younger than 45 in good health. The chain is assembled from TRBV6-6 and TRBJ2-7; a stretch of 8 junction bases matches TRBD2. The CDR3 sequence is CASSYGRAGGAYEQYF. The nucleotide sequence is TGTGCCAGCAGTTACGGTCGGGCGGGAGGAGCCTACGAGCAGTACTTC.